In this sample, the clone carrying this T cell receptor (beta chain) turned up a few times. The entry originates in a study of spatial heterogeneity in lung cancer. Across the study: The donor group consisted of around 77 patients who had untreated, early-stage non-small cell lung cancer. Where they were available, follow-up PBMC samples were sequenced, at a median of approximately two years after resection. Detection of beta-chain sequences consistently exceeded that of alpha-chain sequences.

CDR3 length: 11 residues. CDR1 is DFQATT and CDR2 is SNEGSKA in the germline V gene (reference sequence). V lost 6 bases and J lost 5, with 9 bases in between. As for time point: blood at routine non-recurrence follow-up after resection. Whole RNA, which was extracted from tumor, nontumor lung tissue or frozen PBMC, was sequenced without any cell sorting. Single TCR cDNA molecules each had their own unique molecular identifier. TCRdb itself ran the 5' RACE reads through MiXCR, one entry per CDR3 protein. Here the sample spans more than 25,000 distinct CDR3 sequences, 6% being singletons. The TCR comes from a male donor with early-stage non-small cell lung cancer. This specimen consisted of PBMCs, obtained at follow-up. The chain carries TRBV20-1 and TRBJ2-3; D ambiguous. Here the CDR3 reads CSASWGDTQYF. CDR3 nucleotide sequence: TGCAGTGCCAGCTGGGGAGATACGCAGTATTTT.